Included here is one T cell receptor (beta chain) sequence, with context. TCRdb keeps only in-frame clones here, not all; method: immunoSEQ multiplex PCR. This sample has about 140,000 clones; under 95% occur once, and the top ten carry about 9%. The data originate from a study of T cell responses to AZD1222 COVID-19 vaccine. The sequence derives from an adult in good health. The sample here was peripheral blood, taken on day 0 of AZD1222 vaccination.

The CDR3 nucleotides read TGTGCCTGGAACCCTAGCGGGGGGTCAGATACGCAGTATTTT. Protein sequence: CAWNPSGGSDTQYF. J is TRBJ2-3 and V is TRBV30; 11 nucleotides line up with TRBD2. The CDR3 is 14 amino acids. Trimming cost V 4 bases and J 4 bases; bases outside gene matches: 4. Germline V gives CDR1 GTSNPN, CDR2 SVGIG (reference sequence).